Listed here are 14 T cell receptor beta chains from one sample, sequenced in a study of blood T cell repertoires in COVID-19. The data were produced by immunoSEQ multiplex PCR, yet TCRdb's version contains in-frame clones alone and is incomplete. The table includes about 40,000 clones, around nine tenths detected once. The material sequenced was peripheral blood. The receptors shown here come from a woman aged 70-85 years with acute or convalescent COVID-19.

The V gene is TRBV4-3, the J gene TRBJ1-1; D is ambiguous. Germline CDR1 is LGHNA and CDR2 is YSLEER. The ends were cut back, 2 bases at V and 0 bases at J, with 4 bases in the middle. This CDR3 comprises 13 residues. CDR3 nucleotide sequence: TGCGCCAGCAGCCAATCATTGAACACTGAAGCTTTCTTT. Its protein product is CASSQSLNTEAFF.

CDR3 sequence reads: CASTASTGTKETQYF. CDR3 sequence (DNA): TGTGCCAGCACAGCCTCAACTGGGACAAAAGAGACCCAGTACTTC. V gene TRBV6-1 combines with J gene TRBJ2-5; a possible D gene is TRBD1 (6 bases). V was clipped by 7 bases and J by 3 bases, with 18 bases between them. CDR1 is MNHNS, CDR2 SASEGT, per germline. The CDR3 is 15 amino acids.

In regard to this clone: Germline and junction disagree at one end, which may indicate a read error. The J gene is TRBJ1-2, the V gene TRBV12-3 or TRBV12-4; D perhaps matches TRBD1 (6 bases). This CDR3 contains 12 residues. CDR3 nucleotides: TGTGCCAGCAGTTTAGAGTATGCAGGGGTTGCCTTC. Its protein product is CASSLEYAGVAF.

V usage is TRBV19 and J usage is TRBJ2-1; 9 bases agree with TRBD1. The V segment lost 4 bases and the J segment 7 bases; nucleotides outside the gene matches: 11. Germline assignment: CDR1 LNHDA and CDR2 SQIVND (reference sequence). The CDR3 has 16 residues. CDR3 sequence: CASSTQSGTGWNEQFF. The CDR3 DNA reads TGTGCCAGTAGTACACAATCCGGGACAGGGTGGAATGAGCAGTTCTTC.

The CDR3 nucleotides are TGTGCCACCAGCGGGGGAGGGGGTGTCAATGAGCAGTTCTTC. It codes for CATSGGGGVNEQFF. The chain couples TRBV15 to TRBJ2-1, with a tentative D call TRBD2 (7 bases). The CDR3 spans 14 residues. V dropped 5 bases and J dropped 6 bases, with 14 bases sitting between them. Per germline, CDR1 LNHNV and CDR2 YYDKDF (reference sequence).

The V call is TRBV6-6, the J call TRBJ2-7; D is undetermined. The CDR3 extends over 14 amino acids. Trimming removed 5 bases at V and 9 bases at J, with 20 bases between. Germline V gene sequence: CDR1 MNHNY, CDR2 SVGAGI (reference sequence). The CDR3 DNA follows: TGTGCCAGCAGTCCGACGCCTCACAGTGTCGGGCAGTACGTC. Amino acid sequence: CASSPTPHSVGQYV.

In nucleotides, the CDR3 is TGTGCCAGCAGGCGGACAGTGAACACTGAAGCTTTCTTT. It yields the protein CASRRTVNTEAFF. The chain is built from TRBV6-5 and TRBJ1-1; a weak D match, TRBD1 (6 bases). Germline V gene data show CDR1 as MNHEY and CDR2 as SVGAGI. The CDR3 is 13 amino acids. Trimming shortened V by 6 bases and J by 0 bases, and 8 bases separated the two germline ends.

The chain couples TRBV28 to TRBJ1-1; no clear D gene. Trimming left V 3 bases short and J 0 bases short, with 11 bases between. The CDR3 runs to 15 residues. Per the germline V gene, CDR1 is MDHEN and CDR2 is SYDVKM. This chain's CDR3 is CASSFAYGMNTEAFF. The CDR3 DNA is TGTGCCAGCAGTTTCGCATATGGCATGAACACTGAAGCTTTCTTT.

In its sample, this clone was seen once. The V gene is TRBV27, the J gene TRBJ1-2; TRBD1 aligns across 11 bases. The CDR3 length is 13 residues. The germline gives CDR1 MNHEY, CDR2 SMNVEV (reference sequence). V shed 5 bases, J shed 8 bases, and the junction held 4 bases outside the gene matches. The CDR3 here is CASSPGQGVGYTF. CDR3 nucleotides: TGTGCCAGCAGTCCGGGACAGGGGGTCGGCTACACCTTC.

V is TRBV3-1 (or the pseudogene TRBV3-2) and J is TRBJ1-1; D possibly corresponds to TRBD1 (5 bases). CDR3 size: 14 residues. V lost 0 bases to trimming and J lost 3 bases, with 8 bases between them. Germline loops: CDR1 LGHDT, CDR2 YNNKEL (reference sequence). The CDR3 protein is CASSQEGTYTEAFF. CDR3 sequence (DNA): TGTGCCAGCAGCCAAGAGGGGACTTACACTGAAGCTTTCTTT.

This rearrangement joins TRBV29-1 to TRBJ1-2, with unresolved D. The CDR3 sequence is 11 residues long. The germline CDR1 and CDR2 sequences are SQVTM and ANQGSEA. V shed 1 base and J shed 6 bases, with 6 bases lying between them. The CDR3 region is CSVEGSDGYTF. The CDR3 region has the DNA TGCAGCGTTGAAGGGTCGGATGGCTACACCTTC. Full variable domain (missing parts from reference TRBV29-1 and TRBJ1-2): SAVISQKPSRDICQRGTSLTIQCQVDSQVTMMFWYRQQPGQSLTLIATANQGSEATYESGFVIDKFPISRPNLTFSTLTVSNMSPEDSSIYLCSVEGSDGYTFGSGTRLTVV.

This chain uses TRBV10-3 with TRBJ1-1; 9 positions match TRBD1. The V and J ends lost 2 bases and 3 bases, in that order; junction bases with no gene match: 13. The CDR3 has 18 residues. CDR1 is ENHRY and CDR2 is SYGVKD in the germline V gene. CDR3 loop: CAISELLPGQGGYTEAFF. The CDR3 nucleotides are TGTGCCATCAGTGAGCTTCTACCGGGACAGGGAGGGTACACTGAAGCTTTCTTT.

V is TRBV10-3 and J is TRBJ2-5; 13 bases are shared with TRBD2. Germline-derived CDR1 and CDR2 are ENHRY and SYGVKD. Trimming took 2 bases from V and 1 from J; bases not matched to a gene: 4. The CDR3 spans 17 residues. The DNA of the CDR3 is TGTGCCATCAGTGAGGGACTAGCGGGAGCCTTCCAAGAGACCCAGTACTTC. This gives the protein CAISEGLAGAFQETQYF.

The V call is TRBV7-2, the J call TRBJ1-2; no clear D gene. Trimming took 0 bases from V and 3 from J, leaving 14 bases between them. Germline CDR1 and CDR2: SGHTA and FQGNSA. The CDR3 loop spans 16 amino acids. CDR3 region: CASSLAAISGYYGYTF. The CDR3 bases are TGTGCCAGCAGCTTAGCCGCAATCAGCGGTTACTATGGCTACACCTTC.